This passage covers 15 T cell receptor beta chains from one sample sequenced in a study of blood T cell repertoires in COVID-19 (dated by TCRdb to the early 2020s). Library creation used the immunoSEQ multiplex PCR assay. TCRdb carries this immuneACCESS record with in-frame sequences only. Its versions omit some clonotypes, under half of them owing to an unresolved V gene in the studies checked, with the rest unexplained. This sample holds about 150,000 clones; 65% to 85% were observed only once. The ten most abundant clones make up 5% of the sample. Sequenced: peripheral blood. These receptors came from a woman aged 50 to 65 with acute or convalescent COVID-19.

The J gene is TRBJ1-1, the V gene TRBV7-6; 9 bases align to TRBD1. The CDR3 runs 14 residues. Unmatched junction bases numbered 4, after V lost 5 bases and J lost 3 bases. The V gene's germline CDR1 is SGHVS and CDR2 FNYEAQ. In DNA, the CDR3 is TGTGCCAGCAGCGCAAGGACAGGGGACACTGAAGCTTTCTTT. This encodes CASSARTGDTEAFF.

The chain uses TRBV3-1 (or the pseudogene TRBV3-2) and TRBJ1-1; D is unclear. V lost 4 bases and J 11 bases, leaving 14 bases between the germline ends. The CDR3 sequence is 12 residues long. The germline V gene encodes CDR1 LGHDT and CDR2 YNNKEL (reference sequence). The CDR3 DNA follows: TGTGCCAGCAGCCCAAACGGGATTTCTGCTTTCTTT. Its protein product is CASSPNGISAFF.

The chain is built from TRBV20-1 and TRBJ2-1; 7 nucleotides agree with TRBD2. The CDR3 contains 11 residues. V was clipped by 8 bases and J by 5 bases; unmatched bases: 3. Germline values: CDR1 DFQATT, CDR2 SNEGSKA (reference sequence). CDR3 bases: TGCAGTCAACGGGGGGACAATGAGCAGTTCTTC. Amino acids: CSQRGDNEQFF.

CDR3 in DNA: TGTGCCAGCACCGGGGACACAAACTATGGCTACACCTTC. Translation gives CASTGDTNYGYTF. The chain carries TRBV6-6 and TRBJ1-2, with a tentative D call TRBD1 (6 bases). The V gene lost 7 bases and the J gene lost 2 bases, with 11 bases spanning the gap. From germline, CDR1 is MNHNY and CDR2 SVGAGI (reference sequence). CDR3 length equals 13 residues.

This clone has a single count. The rearrangement joins TRBV19 to TRBJ1-5, with 8 positions matching TRBD1. The germline CDR1 and CDR2 sequences are LNHDA and SQIVND (reference sequence). The ends lost 7 bases at V and 5 bases at J; junction bases unmatched: 13. The CDR3 runs 16 residues. In DNA form, the CDR3 reads TGTGCCAGTAACAATTTTTACAGGGGGATCGATCAGCCCCAGCATTTT. This sequence encodes CASNNFYRGIDQPQHF.

The chain combines TRBV6-5 with TRBJ1-3; no clear D gene. The V end lost 0 bases, the J end lost 0 bases, and 6 bases lay between the germline ends. The CDR3 spans 15 residues. Germline CDR1 and CDR2: MNHEY and SVGAGI. The CDR3: CASSYSTGSGNTIYF. In DNA form, the CDR3 reads TGTGCCAGCAGTTACTCTACGGGCTCTGGAAACACCATATATTTT.

V and J are TRBV19 and TRBJ1-4, with a possible D match to TRBD1 (6 bases). V shed 5 bases and J shed 4 bases, with 23 bases lying between them. This CDR3 comprises 18 residues. Germline V gene sequence: CDR1 LNHDA, CDR2 SQIVND (reference sequence). The CDR3 here is CASSAADSHPGFNEKLFF. In nucleotides, the CDR3 is TGTGCCAGTAGTGCCGCGGACAGTCATCCCGGGTTTAATGAAAAACTGTTTTTT.

Points on this clone: A junction boundary mismatches the germline segment, possibly from a read error. The rearrangement links TRBV6-6 to TRBJ1-4; D is ambiguous. CDR1 and CDR2 (germline): MNHNY, SVGAGI (reference sequence). This CDR3 has 16 amino acids. The CDR3 coding sequence is TGTGCCAACAGTTATCCCAATCGTTCGGTGGATGAAAAACTGTTTTTT. It encodes CANSYPNRSVDEKLFF.

The CDR3 spells CASSFPPGGGEGYTF. Written as DNA, the CDR3 is TGTGCCAGCAGCTTCCCCCCGGGGGGGGGCGAGGGCTACACCTTC. V usage is TRBV7-2 and J usage is TRBJ1-2; perhaps TRBD1 as D (6 bases). V lost 3 bases to trimming and J lost 8 bases, with 19 bases between them. This CDR3 is 15 amino acids long. Germline-derived CDR1 and CDR2 are SGHTA and FQGNSA.

The rearrangement uses TRBV27 and TRBJ1-2; 7 nucleotides match TRBD1. The CDR3 runs 15 residues. The V segment lost 8 bases and the J segment 3 bases; nucleotides outside the gene matches: 12. Germline values: CDR1 MNHEY, CDR2 SMNVEV (reference sequence). CDR3 nucleotides: TGTGCCAGCTGGCCGGGACAGAGTCTCTACTATGGCTACACCTTC. It translates to CASWPGQSLYYGYTF.

To note about this clone: A junction end diverges from the germline sequence, so it may reflect a read error. The chain joins TRBV4-2 to TRBJ1-1; D gene uncertain. The CDR3 totals 16 residues. Germline lookup yields CDR1 LGHNA and CDR2 YNFKEQ. The CDR3 here is CASSKERILSDTEAFF. CDR3 nucleotide sequence: TGTGCCAGCAGCAAAGAGAGGATCCTTTCTGACACTGAAGCTTTCTTT.

The chain is built from TRBV7-9 and TRBJ1-1, with 8 bases that match TRBD1. Germline V gene sequence: CDR1 SEHNR, CDR2 FQNEAQ (reference sequence). This CDR3 contains 15 residues. Trimming removed 4 bases from V and 5 bases from J; junction bases left unmatched: 9. The CDR3 DNA reads TGTGCCAGCAGCTCCCCGGGACAGGTGGAAACTGAAGCTTTCTTT. Amino acids: CASSSPGQVETEAFF.

For the CDR3, the DNA is TGCGCCAGCAGTGAGTCGAACAGCGGGGTCCAAACTATCAGCTCCTACAATGAGCAGTTCTTC. It codes for CASSESNSGVQTISSYNEQFF. This chain joins TRBV10-1 and TRBJ2-1; 7 nucleotides align to TRBD2. The CDR3 sequence is 21 residues long. Trimming cost V 0 bases and J 0 bases; bases outside gene matches: 17. In germline, CDR1 is WNHNN, CDR2 SYGVQD (reference sequence).

This clone was recorded once. The gene calls are TRBV11-1 and TRBJ2-1, with 9 nucleotides matching TRBD1. The J segment lost 5 bases and the V segment lost 5 bases, leaving 4 bases of the junction unmatched. The germline CDR1 and CDR2 sequences are SGHAT and FQDESV (reference sequence). CDR3 length: 14 amino acids. In nucleotides, the CDR3 is TGTGCCAGCAGCCCTAGGGACAGGGACAATGAGCAGTTCTTC. Translating gives CASSPRDRDNEQFF.

The rearrangement links TRBV27 to TRBJ2-7; D is possibly TRBD2 (7 bases). In germline, CDR1 is MNHEY, CDR2 SMNVEV (reference sequence). The V and J ends lost 8 bases and 1 base respectively, with 15 bases between them. This CDR3 contains 14 residues. This CDR3 reads CASHRGGKSYEQYF. Here the CDR3 DNA reads TGTGCCAGCCATAGGGGGGGGAAATCCTACGAGCAGTACTTC.